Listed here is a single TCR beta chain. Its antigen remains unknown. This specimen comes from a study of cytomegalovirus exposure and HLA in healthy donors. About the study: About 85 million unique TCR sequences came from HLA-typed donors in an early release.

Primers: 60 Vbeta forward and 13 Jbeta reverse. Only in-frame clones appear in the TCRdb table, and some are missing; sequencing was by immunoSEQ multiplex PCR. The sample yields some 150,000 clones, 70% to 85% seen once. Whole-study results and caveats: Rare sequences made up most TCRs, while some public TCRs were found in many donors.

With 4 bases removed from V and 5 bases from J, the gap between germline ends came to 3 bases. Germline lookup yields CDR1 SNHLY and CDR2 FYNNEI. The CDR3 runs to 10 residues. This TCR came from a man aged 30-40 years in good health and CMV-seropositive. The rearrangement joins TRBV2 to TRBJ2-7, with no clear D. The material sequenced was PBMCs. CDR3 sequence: CASSVNEQYF. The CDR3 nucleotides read TGTGCCAGCAGTGTCAACGAGCAGTACTTC. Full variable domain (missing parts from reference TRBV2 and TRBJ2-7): EPEVTQTPSHQVTQMGQEVILRCVPISNHLYFYWYRQILGQKVEFLVSFYNNEISEKSEIFDDQFSVERPDGSNFTLKIRSTKLEDSAMYFCASSVNEQYFGPGTRLTVT.